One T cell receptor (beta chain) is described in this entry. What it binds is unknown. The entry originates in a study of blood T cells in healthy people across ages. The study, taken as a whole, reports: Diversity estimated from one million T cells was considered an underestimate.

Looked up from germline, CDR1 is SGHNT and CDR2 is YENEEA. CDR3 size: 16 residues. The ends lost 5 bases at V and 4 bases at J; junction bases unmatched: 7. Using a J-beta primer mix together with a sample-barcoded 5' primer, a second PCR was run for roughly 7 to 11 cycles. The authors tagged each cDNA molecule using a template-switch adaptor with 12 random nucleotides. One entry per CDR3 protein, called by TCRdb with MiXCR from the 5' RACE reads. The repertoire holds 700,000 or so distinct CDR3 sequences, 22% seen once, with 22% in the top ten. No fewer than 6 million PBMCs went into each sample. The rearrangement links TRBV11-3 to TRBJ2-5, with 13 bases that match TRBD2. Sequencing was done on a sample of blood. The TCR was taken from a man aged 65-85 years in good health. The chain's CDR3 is CASSLGTSGTVETQYF. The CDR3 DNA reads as TGTGCCAGCAGCCTTGGGACTAGCGGGACTGTAGAGACCCAGTACTTC.